This TCR beta chain was sequenced during a study of T cells in Graves' hyperthyroidism and ophthalmopathy. RNA transcripts were the template for amplifying TCR beta CDR3 regions. In the first-round RT-PCR of the TCR CDR3, the HTBI primer set was used. TCRdb reprocessed the multiplex PCR reads with MiXCR, giving one entry per CDR3 protein. The sample yields a few hundred thousand distinct CDR3 sequences, roughly 46% seen once. Patients aged 18 to 65 with hyperthyroidism were newly diagnosed, with duration under 2 months. Uncontrolled infection, other autoimmune disease, pregnancy or lactation excluded patients. Per the germline V gene, CDR1 is SGHAT and CDR2 is FQNNGV. The CDR3 extends over 15 amino acids. V was cut by 10 bases and J by 3 bases, with 19 bases left in between. Whole-study results and caveats: Stable hyperthyroidism was told apart from ophthalmopathy by a model built on 13 V-J features. For ophthalmopathy, model prediction preceded onset by a median around six months.

This clonotype was seen at least ten times. Its antigen is not known. This receptor was identified in a woman under 30 with Graves' hyperthyroidism. The material sequenced was peripheral blood or thyroid tissue (not recorded which). The chain uses TRBV11-2 and TRBJ1-3; a possible D gene is TRBD1 (5 bases). The CDR3 loop reads CAIAGGSVYGNTIYF. CDR3 DNA: TGTGCCATCGCTGGGGGTTCGGTGTATGGAAACACCATATATTTT. Complete variable domain (other parts from reference TRBV11-2 and TRBJ1-3): EAGVAQSPRYKIIEKRQSVAFWCNPISGHATLYWYQQILGQGPKLLIQFQNNGVVDDSQLPKDRFSAERLKGVDSTLKIQPAKLEDSAVYLCAIAGGSVYGNTIYFGEGSWLTVV.